The 27 T cell receptor beta chains presented below share a single source sample, sequenced in a study of shared clonotypes between healthy human individuals. Repertoires were generated with immunoSEQ multiplex PCR, while TCRdb's copy carries only in-frame clones and drops some. The table records approximately 2.3 million clones, approximately 93% of them present only once. The sample comprised naive CD4+ T cells from PBMCs. Subset reported: CD45RA+ positively selected. The source of these receptors is a man between 18 and 35 years old in good health. Some clones in this sample may be carry-over from other donors' samples.

The J gene is TRBJ1-4, the V gene TRBV7-2, with a tentative D call TRBD1 (6 bases). Germline values: CDR1 SGHTA, CDR2 FQGNSA. Trimming cost V 1 base and J 6 bases, with 12 bases left between them. The length of the CDR3 is 15 residues. In nucleotides, the CDR3 is TGTGCCAGCAGCTTAGTAATAGGGGGGGATGAAAAACTGTTTTTT. This sequence encodes CASSLVIGGDEKLFF.

The chain carries TRBV5-1 and TRBJ2-7, with 7 bases matching TRBD2. V trimming: 5 bases; J trimming: 6 bases; junction bases outside the gene matches: 14. This CDR3 comprises 15 residues. The V gene's germline CDR1 is SGHRS and CDR2 YFSETQ. CDR3 nucleotides: TGCGCCAGCAGGAGGACCAGCGGGAACTACTTCGAGCAGTACTTC. Protein product: CASRRTSGNYFEQYF.

This chain uses TRBV7-9 with TRBJ1-1; TRBD1 is a possible D gene (6 bases). This CDR3 spans 14 amino acids. CDR1 and CDR2 (germline): SEHNR, FQNEAQ (reference sequence). V shed 6 bases and J shed 1 base, with 12 bases lying between them. For the CDR3, the DNA is TGTGCCAGCAGTATGGACAGACCGAACACTGAAGCTTTCTTT. Residues: CASSMDRPNTEAFF.

The DNA for the CDR3 is TGTGCCAGCAGCCCCAGGTGGCAGGGGGCCAACGAGCAGTACTTC. Protein: CASSPRWQGANEQYF. This rearrangement joins TRBV11-2 to TRBJ2-7; TRBD1 aligns across 8 bases. The CDR3 spans 15 residues. Germline V lookup: CDR1 SGHAT, CDR2 FQNNGV. V shed 5 bases and J 5 bases; nucleotides not matched to a gene: 11.

The chain is built from TRBV7-9 and TRBJ1-2; 8 bases align to TRBD1. The CDR3 totals 16 residues. The V segment lost 4 bases and the J segment 1 base; nucleotides outside the gene matches: 8. The germline V gene encodes CDR1 SEHNR and CDR2 FQNEAQ (reference sequence). Here the CDR3 reads CASSSPTGVINYGYTF. In DNA, the CDR3 is TGTGCCAGCAGCTCCCCGACAGGGGTCATTAACTATGGCTACACCTTC. The variable domain in full, with the rest retrieved from reference TRBV7-9 and TRBJ1-2, is DTGVSQNPRHKITKRGQNVTFRCDPISEHNRLYWYRQTLGQGPEFLTYFQNEAQLEKSRLLSDRFSAERPKGSFSTLEIQRTEQGDSAMYLCASSSPTGVINYGYTFGSGTRLTVV.

V gene TRBV20-1 combines with J gene TRBJ2-5; D may be TRBD1 or TRBD2 (5 bases each). Germline CDR1 DFQATT, CDR2 SNEGSKA (reference sequence). V was trimmed by 5 bases and J by 11 bases, leaving 15 bases between them. The CDR3 is made up of 11 amino acids. The CDR3 region is CSARAGTPQYF. The DNA of the CDR3 is TGCAGTGCTCGAGCCGGGACGCCTCAGTACTTC.

J is TRBJ2-3 and V is TRBV28, with D hard to call. This CDR3 has 15 residues. With 2 bases removed from V and 3 bases from J, the gap between germline ends came to 12 bases. Germline V gene data show CDR1 as MDHEN and CDR2 as SYDVKM. The CDR3 DNA follows: TGTGCCAGCAGTTTACCCCAGCGACCGACAGATACGCAGTATTTT. Its protein product is CASSLPQRPTDTQYF.

V is TRBV27 and J is TRBJ2-7, with D perhaps matching TRBD1 or TRBD2 (6 bases each). CDR1 and CDR2 from the germline V gene are MNHEY and SMNVEV (reference sequence). Trimming took off 3 bases at V and 5 bases at J, with 20 bases between the two ends. The CDR3 is 16 amino acids. CDR3 region: CASSFLWRAEGDEQYF. CDR3 bases: TGTGCCAGCAGTTTCCTTTGGCGAGCGGAGGGGGACGAGCAGTACTTC.

The gene calls are TRBV28 and TRBJ2-7, with TRBD1 identical over 8 bases. CDR3 length: 14 amino acids. CDR1 is MDHEN, CDR2 SYDVKM, per germline. V was clipped by 5 bases and J by 3 bases; unmatched bases: 6. This CDR3 is CASSHRGSFYEQYF. The CDR3 nucleotides are TGTGCCAGCAGTCACAGGGGGAGTTTCTACGAGCAGTACTTC.

This sequence joins TRBV5-4 and TRBJ2-6; D is unresolved. Germline CDR1 SGHNT, CDR2 YYREEE (reference sequence). CDR3 length: 15 residues. Trimming stripped 0 bases from V and 6 bases from J, with 10 bases between. The CDR3, as DNA: TGTGCCAGCAGCTTGGAGAAAGCCGTGGCCAACGTCCTGACTTTC. This sequence encodes CASSLEKAVANVLTF.

This chain joins TRBV7-2 and TRBJ2-2; no firm D call. Germline values: CDR1 SGHTA, CDR2 FQGNSA. Trimming shortened V by 0 bases and J by 4 bases, and 9 bases separated the two germline ends. This CDR3 has 15 residues. The CDR3 region is CASSLARVSTGELFF. The CDR3 DNA follows: TGTGCCAGCAGCTTAGCCCGCGTTTCCACCGGGGAGCTGTTTTTT.

This clone showed up just once. The chain combines TRBV19 with TRBJ2-3; either TRBD1 or TRBD2 may fit D (6 bases each). This CDR3 region has 13 residues. V lost 6 bases, J lost 10 bases, and 17 bases lay in between. CDR1 is LNHDA and CDR2 is SQIVND in the germline V gene (reference sequence). The CDR3 region has the DNA TGTGCCAGTAGCCTTAAGGGGGACTGGCCGCAGTATTTT. It yields the protein CASSLKGDWPQYF.

The genes are TRBV9 and TRBJ2-2; D tentatively fits TRBD1 or TRBD2 (5 bases each). CDR3 length equals 17 residues. V was trimmed by 3 bases and J by 2 bases, leaving 17 bases between them. Germline CDR1 and CDR2: SGDLS and YYNGEE. The CDR3 bases are TGTGCCAGCAGCGCGGACCGTGGGACGAGAAACACCGGGGAGCTGTTTTTT. This codes for CASSADRGTRNTGELFF.

The J gene is TRBJ1-5, the V gene TRBV2, with TRBD1 matching over 7 bases. CDR1 and CDR2 (germline): SNHLY, FYNNEI. The junction had 5 bases not matched to a gene; V was cut back by 6 bases and J by 0 bases. This CDR3 is built from 15 residues. The CDR3 spells CASRLDRYSNQPQHF. DNA for the CDR3: TGTGCCAGCAGATTGGACAGGTATAGCAATCAGCCCCAGCATTTT.

The chain uses TRBV2 and TRBJ2-5, with D tentatively TRBD2 (7 bases). Germline V lookup: CDR1 SNHLY, CDR2 FYNNEI. The V and J ends lost 11 bases and 4 bases respectively, with 17 bases between them. The CDR3 is made up of 13 amino acids. The CDR3 bases are TGTGCCTCCTCGAGGGGGGGAGGAGAGACCCAGTACTTC. Residues: CASSRGGGETQYF.

The chain employs TRBV5-6 and TRBJ2-7, with 10 positions matching TRBD1. The CDR3 is made up of 14 amino acids. CDR1 and CDR2 (germline): SGHDT, YYEEEE. Trimming cost V 4 bases and J 4 bases; bases outside gene matches: 5. The CDR3 sequence is CASSRGQGVYEQYF. CDR3 in DNA: TGTGCCAGCAGCCGAGGACAGGGGGTTTACGAGCAGTACTTC.

This clone has only one observation. The chain couples TRBV25-1 to TRBJ2-3; TRBD2 matches at 8 bases. The ends lost 5 bases at V and 4 bases at J; junction bases unmatched: 11. There are 16 residues in the CDR3. Germline lookup yields CDR1 MGHDK and CDR2 SYGVNS. The chain's CDR3 is CASSPGVAGFADTQYF. CDR3 bases: TGTGCCAGCAGTCCCGGGGTAGCGGGATTCGCAGATACGCAGTATTTT.

J is TRBJ2-3 and V is TRBV5-4, with 7 nucleotides matching TRBD2. This CDR3 has 14 residues. Germline loops: CDR1 SGHNT, CDR2 YYREEE (reference sequence). The J segment lost 4 bases and the V segment lost 4 bases, leaving 6 bases of the junction unmatched. This CDR3 is CASSRPGGADTQYF. The DNA for the CDR3 is TGTGCCAGCAGCCGACCGGGAGGAGCAGATACGCAGTATTTT.

This chain joins TRBV6-5 and TRBJ2-1; D perhaps matches TRBD1 (6 bases). The CDR3 contains 13 residues. Trimming left V 2 bases short and J 9 bases short, with 11 bases between. CDR1 is MNHEY and CDR2 is SVGAGI in the germline V gene. The CDR3 coding sequence is TGTGCCAGCAGTTACACAGGGTTATCTGAGCAGTTCTTC. It codes for CASSYTGLSEQFF.

The chain is built from TRBV6-1 and TRBJ1-2; D unresolved. CDR3 length: 12 residues. V gave up 6 bases and J gave up 8 bases, with 13 bases separating them. Looked up from germline, CDR1 is MNHNS and CDR2 is SASEGT. CDR3 sequence reads: CASRVQEEGYTF. CDR3 nucleotide sequence: TGTGCCAGCAGAGTTCAGGAGGAAGGCTACACCTTC.

The CDR3 is CASSLAVGTGDGYTF. DNA for the CDR3: TGCGCCAGCAGCTTGGCAGTCGGGACAGGGGATGGCTACACCTTC. J is TRBJ1-2 and V is TRBV5-1; 10 nucleotides align to TRBD1. The CDR3 has 15 residues. V gave up 0 bases and J gave up 6 bases; unmatched junction bases: 5. CDR1 SGHRS and CDR2 YFSETQ come from the germline V gene.

The chain joins TRBV4-1 to TRBJ2-7, with 16 bases fitting TRBD2. The CDR3 sequence is 17 residues long. Germline V lookup: CDR1 MGHRA, CDR2 YSYEKL. V lost 4 bases and J lost 5; bases outside the gene matches: 8. The DNA for the CDR3 is TGCGCCAGCAGCCTCCTGGGACTAGCGGGAGGGCCCCACGAGCAGTACTTC. This gives the protein CASSLLGLAGGPHEQYF.

This chain joins TRBV6-1 and TRBJ1-4; possibly TRBD1 for D (5 bases). The CDR3 spans 12 residues. Trimming removed 6 bases from V and 12 bases from J, with 14 bases in between. CDR1 and CDR2 (germline): MNHNS, SASEGT. This chain's CDR3 is CASRWGPKELFF. DNA of the CDR3: TGTGCCAGCAGGTGGGGCCCGAAGGAACTGTTTTTT.

The rearrangement joins TRBV18 to TRBJ2-7, with TRBD1 identical over 7 bases. The CDR3 sequence is 16 residues long. Germline V gene sequence: CDR1 KGHSH, CDR2 LQKENI. The V gene end was trimmed by 4 bases and the J gene end by 2 bases; junction bases not matched to a gene: 11. The CDR3: CASSLQTGQTAYEQYF. The CDR3 nucleotides are TGTGCCAGCTCACTCCAGACAGGGCAAACGGCCTACGAGCAGTACTTC. The whole variable domain, remainder taken from reference TRBV18 and TRBJ2-7, is NAGVMQNPRHLVRRRGQEARLRCSPMKGHSHVYWYRQLPEEGLKFMVYLQKENIIDESGMPKERFSAEFPKEGPSILRIQQVVRGDSAAYFCASSLQTGQTAYEQYFGPGTRLTVT.

As for this clone: Other DNA sequences of this sample code for an identical CDR3. The chain uses TRBV9 and TRBJ1-1, with unresolved D. The ends were cut back, 0 bases at V and 2 bases at J, with 8 bases in the middle. The CDR3 covers 14 residues. Per germline, CDR1 SGDLS and CDR2 YYNGEE. For the CDR3, the DNA is TGTGCCAGCAGCGTAGGACAAGCCAACACTGAAGCTTTCTTT. This sequence encodes CASSVGQANTEAFF. Filled out from reference TRBV9 and TRBJ1-1, the complete variable domain reads DSGVTQTPKHLITATGQRVTLRCSPRSGDLSVYWYQQSLDQGLQFLIQYYNGEERAKGNILERFSAQQFPDLHSELNLSSLELGDSALYFCASSVGQANTEAFFGQGTRLTVV.

The chain is built from TRBV5-1 and TRBJ1-1; TRBD1 is a possible D gene (6 bases). The germline CDR1 and CDR2 sequences are SGHRS and YFSETQ. The V and J ends lost 7 bases and 5 bases respectively, with 15 bases between them. The CDR3 is 13 residues long. As DNA, the CDR3 is TGCGCCAGCCGGGGGGGCGCGAGAACTGAAGCTTTCTTT. Translation gives CASRGGARTEAFF.

The chain couples TRBV30 to TRBJ2-5; 9 bases line up with TRBD1. From germline, CDR1 is GTSNPN and CDR2 SVGIG (reference sequence). Germline trimming cut 0 bases from V and 6 bases from J; bases unmatched to any gene: 5. The length of the CDR3 is 14 residues. CDR3 nucleotides: TGTGCCTGGAGTGTAAGGACAGGGGTGAAGACCCAGTACTTC. Translation: CAWSVRTGVKTQYF.